This T cell receptor beta chain was identified during a study of blood T cell repertoires in COVID-19. Overall study context: There were acute and convalescent COVID-19 samples, and they came from the United States, Italy and Spain. T cells, B-cell-depleted T cells, or PBMCs provided the cDNA or gDNA that served as material.

Per the study methods: Estimation of nucleated cell counts relied on the amplification of reference gene primers. Assay used: immunoSEQ multiplex PCR; TCRdb lists only in-frame clones, some missing. That table furnishes V, J and clone size, whereas the DNA furnished D and trimming. This sample has 90,000 to 120,000 clones; less than 80% occur once, and the top ten carry less than 25%. The CDR3 has 18 residues. V lost 2 bases to trimming and J lost 4 bases; unmatched junction nucleotides: 10. Germline CDR1 reads KGHSH; CDR2 reads LQKENI. The source of this sequence is a man between 65 and 85 years old with active or convalescent COVID-19. Specimen: peripheral blood. The rearrangement links TRBV18 to TRBJ2-7; 14 bases agree with TRBD2. The CDR3 nucleotides read TGTGCCAGCTCACCATTGGGACTAGCGGGAGTAGGGGTGTACGAGCAGTACTTC. Its protein product is CASSPLGLAGVGVYEQYF.